This T cell receptor (beta chain) was obtained from a study of early T cells in non-severe SARS-CoV-2 infection. This clonotype was seen repeatedly, ten times or more. The CDR3 is 16 amino acids. Trimming removed 6 bases at V and 0 bases at J, with 15 bases between. Germline CDR1 is MNHEY and CDR2 is SVGEGT. Researchers attached unique molecular identifiers to individual cDNA molecules. MiXCR, applied by TCRdb to the 5' RACE reads, yields one record per CDR3 protein. Of 79,000 or so distinct CDR3 sequences in the sample, around 13% are singletons; the top ten hold around 1.1%. The specimen was whole blood. This sequence originates from an adult who was a healthcare worker with PCR-confirmed SARS-CoV-2 infection or an uninfected control (not recorded which). The V and J genes are TRBV6-2 or TRBV6-3 and TRBJ2-1; maybe TRBD2 (5 bases). CDR3 in DNA: TGTGCCAGCAGCCCTTTACGGGGAAGCTCCTACAATGAGCAGTTCTTC. Residues: CASSPLRGSSYNEQFF.